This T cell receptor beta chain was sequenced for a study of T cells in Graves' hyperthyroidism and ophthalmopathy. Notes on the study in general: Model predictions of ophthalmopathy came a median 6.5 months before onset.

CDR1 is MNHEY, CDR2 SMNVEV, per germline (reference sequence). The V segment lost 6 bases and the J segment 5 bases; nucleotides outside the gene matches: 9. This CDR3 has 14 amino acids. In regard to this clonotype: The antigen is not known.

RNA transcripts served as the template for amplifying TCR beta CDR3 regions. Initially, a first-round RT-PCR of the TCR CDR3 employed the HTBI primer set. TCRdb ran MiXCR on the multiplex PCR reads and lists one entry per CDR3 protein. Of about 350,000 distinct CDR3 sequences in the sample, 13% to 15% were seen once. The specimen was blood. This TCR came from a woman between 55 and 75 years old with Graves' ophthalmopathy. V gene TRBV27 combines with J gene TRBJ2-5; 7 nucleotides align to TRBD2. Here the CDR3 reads CASSPQTSPETQYF. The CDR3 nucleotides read TGTGCCAGCAGCCCACAGACTAGCCCGGAGACCCAGTACTTC.